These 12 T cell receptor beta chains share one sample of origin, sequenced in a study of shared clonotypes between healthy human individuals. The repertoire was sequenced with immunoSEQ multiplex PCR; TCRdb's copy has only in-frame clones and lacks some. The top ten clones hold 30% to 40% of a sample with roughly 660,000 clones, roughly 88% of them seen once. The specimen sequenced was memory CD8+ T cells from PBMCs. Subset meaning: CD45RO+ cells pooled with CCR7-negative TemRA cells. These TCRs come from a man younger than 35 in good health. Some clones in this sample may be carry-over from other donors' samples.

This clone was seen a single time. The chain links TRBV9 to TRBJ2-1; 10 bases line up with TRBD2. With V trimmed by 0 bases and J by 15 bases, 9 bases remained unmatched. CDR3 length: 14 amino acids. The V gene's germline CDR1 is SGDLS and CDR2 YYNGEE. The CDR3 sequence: CASSVGSLAGAPFF. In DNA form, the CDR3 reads TGTGCCAGCAGCGTAGGATCCCTAGCGGGGGCGCCGTTCTTC.

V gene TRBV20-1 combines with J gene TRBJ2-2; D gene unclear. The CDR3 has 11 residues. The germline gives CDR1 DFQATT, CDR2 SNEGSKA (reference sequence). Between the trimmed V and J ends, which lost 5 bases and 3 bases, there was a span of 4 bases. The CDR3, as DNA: TGCAGTGCTTCGGACACCGGGGAGCTGTTTTTT. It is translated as CSASDTGELFF.

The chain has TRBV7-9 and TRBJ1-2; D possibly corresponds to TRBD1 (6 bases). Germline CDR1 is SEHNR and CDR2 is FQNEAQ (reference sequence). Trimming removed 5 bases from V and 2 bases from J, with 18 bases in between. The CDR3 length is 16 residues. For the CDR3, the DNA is TGTGCCAGCAGCGATACTACCCGCGACAGGAACTATGGCTACACCTTC. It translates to CASSDTTRDRNYGYTF. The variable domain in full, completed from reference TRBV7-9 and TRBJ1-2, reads DTGVSQNPRHKITKRGQNVTFRCDPISEHNRLYWYRQTLGQGPEFLTYFQNEAQLEKSRLLSDRFSAERPKGSFSTLEIQRTEQGDSAMYLCASSDTTRDRNYGYTFGSGTRLTVV.

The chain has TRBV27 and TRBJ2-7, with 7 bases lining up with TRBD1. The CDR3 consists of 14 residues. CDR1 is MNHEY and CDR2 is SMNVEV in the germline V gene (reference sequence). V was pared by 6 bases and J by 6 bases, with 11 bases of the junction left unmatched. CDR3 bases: TGTGCCAGCAGGACCAGGGGGACCTCCGGCGAGCAGTACTTC. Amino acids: CASRTRGTSGEQYF.

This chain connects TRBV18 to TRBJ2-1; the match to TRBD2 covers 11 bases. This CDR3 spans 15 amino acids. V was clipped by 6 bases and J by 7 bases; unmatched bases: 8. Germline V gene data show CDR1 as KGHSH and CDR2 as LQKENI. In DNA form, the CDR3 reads TGTGCCAGCTCGCCAACTAGCGGGAGTTTGAATGAGCAGTTCTTC. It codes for CASSPTSGSLNEQFF.

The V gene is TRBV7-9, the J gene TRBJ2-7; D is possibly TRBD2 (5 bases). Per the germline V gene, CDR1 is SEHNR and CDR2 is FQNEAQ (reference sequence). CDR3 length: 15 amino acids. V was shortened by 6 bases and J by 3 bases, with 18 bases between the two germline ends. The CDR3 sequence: CASRKTTGVNYEQYF. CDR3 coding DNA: TGTGCCAGCAGAAAAACCACCGGGGTCAACTACGAGCAGTACTTC.

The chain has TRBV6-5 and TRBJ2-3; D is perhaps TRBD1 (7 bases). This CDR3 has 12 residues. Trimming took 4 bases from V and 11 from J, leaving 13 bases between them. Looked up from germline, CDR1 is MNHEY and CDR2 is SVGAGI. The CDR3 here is CASSWGGTEQYF. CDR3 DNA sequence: TGTGCCAGCAGTTGGGGCGGGACAGAGCAGTATTTT.

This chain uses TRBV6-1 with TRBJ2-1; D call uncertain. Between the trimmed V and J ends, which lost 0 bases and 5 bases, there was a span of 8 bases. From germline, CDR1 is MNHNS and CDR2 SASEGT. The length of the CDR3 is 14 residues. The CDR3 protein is CASSEALRDNEQFF. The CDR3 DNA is TGTGCCAGCAGTGAAGCGCTTAGGGACAATGAGCAGTTCTTC.

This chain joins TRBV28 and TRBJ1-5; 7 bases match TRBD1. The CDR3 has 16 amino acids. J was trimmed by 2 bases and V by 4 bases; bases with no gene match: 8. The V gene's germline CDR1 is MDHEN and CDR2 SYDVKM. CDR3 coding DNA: TGTGCCAGCAGTTCCCCAACAGGGGCCCGCAATCAGCCCCAGCATTTT. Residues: CASSSPTGARNQPQHF.

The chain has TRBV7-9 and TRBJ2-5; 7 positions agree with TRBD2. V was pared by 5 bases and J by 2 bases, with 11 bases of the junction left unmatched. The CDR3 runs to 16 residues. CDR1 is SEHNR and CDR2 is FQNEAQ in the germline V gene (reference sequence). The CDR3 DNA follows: TGTGCCAGCAGCCGAAATACCGAGCGGGATCAAGAGACCCAGTACTTC. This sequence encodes CASSRNTERDQETQYF.

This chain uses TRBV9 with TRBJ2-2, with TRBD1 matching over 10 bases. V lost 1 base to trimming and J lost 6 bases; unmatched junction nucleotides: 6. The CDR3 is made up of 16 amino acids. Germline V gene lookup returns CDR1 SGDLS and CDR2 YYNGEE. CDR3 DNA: TGTGCCAGCAGCGTATTAGGGACAGGGGTCGCCGGGGAGCTGTTTTTT. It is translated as CASSVLGTGVAGELFF. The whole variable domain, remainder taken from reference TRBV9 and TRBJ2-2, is DSGVTQTPKHLITATGQRVTLRCSPRSGDLSVYWYQQSLDQGLQFLIQYYNGEERAKGNILERFSAQQFPDLHSELNLSSLELGDSALYFCASSVLGTGVAGELFFGEGSRLTVL.

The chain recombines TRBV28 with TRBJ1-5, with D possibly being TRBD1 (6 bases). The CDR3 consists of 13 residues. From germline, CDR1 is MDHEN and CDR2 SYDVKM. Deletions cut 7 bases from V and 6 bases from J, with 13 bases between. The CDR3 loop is CASTETGSQPQHF. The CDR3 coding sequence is TGTGCCAGCACCGAAACAGGGAGTCAGCCCCAGCATTTT.